This T cell receptor (beta chain) was identified in a study of esophageal squamous cell carcinoma under preoperative chemotherapy. Findings and limits, study-wide: Peripheral T cells migrating into the tumor appeared to partly supply post-treatment tumor-infiltrating lymphocytes. Paclitaxel-nedaplatin therapy caused immediate, substantial clonotype frequency changes. Tumor-infiltrating lymphocytes showed no significant post-chemotherapy TCR diversity increase, unlike peripheral T cells.

Germline V CDR1 and CDR2: MGHRA, YSYEKL. The CDR3 length is 15 residues. With 1 base removed from V and 1 base from J, the gap between germline ends came to 11 bases. Time point noted: before preoperative PTX-NDP chemotherapy. Preoperative chemotherapy with paclitaxel-nedaplatin was given to patients before surgery. In its sample, this clonotype was seen many times. Its antigen is still unknown. One entry per CDR3 protein, called by TCRdb with MiXCR from the PCR reads. The sample carries 15,000 to 20,000 distinct CDR3 sequences, just under 50% recorded once. The V call is TRBV4-1, the J call TRBJ2-7; D gene ambiguous. The TCR sequence derives from a human donor with esophageal squamous cell carcinoma. The donor label of this sample is uncertain. This sample was gathered from a patient given preoperative chemotherapy. The CDR3 spells CASSQGTAESYEQYF. Written as DNA, the CDR3 is TGCGCCAGCAGCCAAGGGACGGCCGAATCCTACGAGCAGTACTTC.